The clone carrying this T cell receptor (beta chain) was recorded a few times. Its target is not known. In the PCR, 60 Vbeta and 13 Jbeta primers were used. Clones were read by immunoSEQ multiplex PCR, and TCRdb kept only the in-frame ones, dropping some. The data hold around 170,000 clones, with 65% to 80% observed a single time. This entry is derived from a study of cytomegalovirus exposure and HLA in healthy donors. Study-wide results and caveats: The study listed 150 to 200 cytomegalovirus-associated TCR beta chains. With later analysis, a missense DCLRE1C variant became linked to TCR beta V- and J-gene trimming. The authors reported that TCR beta sequences could predict HLA-A and HLA-B alleles. These predictions were accurate for most subjects in the first cohort. Later on, an analysis tied 18,000 or so TCR beta sequences to HLA alleles at 0.05 false discovery rate.

V lost 2 bases to trimming and J lost 3 bases, with 11 bases between them. The germline V gene has CDR1 KGHSH and CDR2 LQKENI. CDR3 length: 15 amino acids. The genes are TRBV18 and TRBJ2-1, with D possibly matching TRBD1 (5 bases). This sequence originates from a woman aged 45-65 years in good health and CMV-seropositive. Material for sequencing was PBMCs. The CDR3 DNA reads as TGTGCCAGCTCACCAGGGGCCCAGGACTACAATGAGCAGTTCTTC. Its translation: CASSPGAQDYNEQFF.